These T cell receptor beta chains were read from a single sample in a study of T cell changes during pregnancy in multiple sclerosis. Measured with immunoSEQ multiplex PCR; TCRdb has only the in-frame clones, and not every one. This sample yields about 77,000 clones, of which 85% to 95% are seen a single time; 2.5% to 3% belongs to the top ten. The sequences come from peripheral blood, collected after pregnancy. These receptors all come from a female donor in good health, enrolled as a control in a pregnancy study. Each CDR3 is given with its conserved first and last residue. Fields, in order: J gene, clone size, D gene, V gene, CDR3 protein, CDR3 DNA. D genes are given only for firm matches. The size of a clone is reported for some rows only, either as once, few or many, or as a class for expanded clones.

j_gene: TRBJ2-3
abundance: NA
d_gene: NA
v_gene: TRBV4-2
CDR3aa: CASSQDQPPGNTQYF
CDR3nt: TGTGCCAGCAGCCAAGATCAACCCCCCGGGAATACGCAGTATTTT

j_gene: TRBJ2-1
abundance: NA
d_gene: NA
v_gene: TRBV27
CDR3aa: CASSQGGLRAQQFF
CDR3nt: TGTGCCAGCAGTCAAGGCGGGCTCCGGGCCCAGCAGTTCTTC

j_gene: TRBJ2-7
abundance: NA
d_gene: TRBD1
v_gene: TRBV29-1
CDR3aa: CSVEDHGTGVYEQYF
CDR3nt: TGCAGCGTTGAAGATCACGGGACAGGGGTCTACGAGCAGTACTTC

j_gene: TRBJ2-1
abundance: NA
d_gene: NA
v_gene: TRBV6-4
CDR3aa: CASSAVGTTVQFF
CDR3nt: TGTGCCAGCAGCGCCGTGGGTACTACGGTACAGTTCTTC

j_gene: TRBJ1-4
abundance: NA
d_gene: NA
v_gene: TRBV27
CDR3aa: CASTRATNEKLFF
CDR3nt: TGTGCCAGCACCAGGGCAACTAATGAAAAACTGTTTTTT

j_gene: TRBJ1-1
abundance: NA
d_gene: NA
v_gene: TRBV7-2
CDR3aa: CASSLAGAVNTEAFF
CDR3nt: TGTGCCAGCAGCTTAGCGGGGGCGGTGAACACTGAAGCTTTCTTT

j_gene: TRBJ1-2
abundance: NA
d_gene: TRBD1
v_gene: TRBV6-5
CDR3aa: CASSYSTGVYGYTF
CDR3nt: TGTGCCAGCAGTTACTCGACAGGGGTCTATGGCTACACCTTC

j_gene: TRBJ1-5
abundance: NA
d_gene: TRBD1
v_gene: TRBV2
CDR3aa: CASSGDRASNQPQHF
CDR3nt: TGTGCCAGCAGCGGGGACAGGGCAAGCAATCAGCCCCAGCATTTT

j_gene: TRBJ1-5
abundance: few
d_gene: NA
v_gene: TRBV11-2
CDR3aa: CASSLDLGQPQHF
CDR3nt: TGTGCCAGCAGCTTAGATCTAGGTCAGCCCCAGCATTTT

j_gene: TRBJ2-7
abundance: NA
d_gene: NA
v_gene: TRBV30
CDR3aa: CAWSRSSYEQYF
CDR3nt: TGTGCCTGGAGTAGGAGCTCCTACGAGCAGTACTTC

j_gene: TRBJ2-1
abundance: NA
d_gene: TRBD2
v_gene: TRBV19
CDR3aa: CASSLTSGGPNEQFF
CDR3nt: TGTGCCAGTAGTTTGACTAGCGGGGGACCCAATGAGCAGTTCTTC

j_gene: TRBJ1-2
abundance: NA
d_gene: NA
v_gene: TRBV5-5
CDR3aa: CASSPGAGVYNYGYTF
CDR3nt: TGTGCCAGCAGCCCGGGGGCGGGGGTGTATAACTATGGCTACACCTTC

j_gene: TRBJ1-6
abundance: NA
d_gene: NA
v_gene: TRBV6-5
CDR3aa: CASSYSRAGNSPLHF
CDR3nt: TGTGCCAGCAGTTACTCGAGGGCTGGAAATTCACCCCTCCACTTT

j_gene: TRBJ1-2
abundance: NA
d_gene: TRBD1
v_gene: TRBV6-6
CDR3aa: CASSSPSQGAGGYTF
CDR3nt: TGTGCCAGCAGTTCACCTTCGCAGGGGGCGGGTGGCTACACCTTC

j_gene: TRBJ2-3
abundance: NA
d_gene: NA
v_gene: TRBV6-5
CDR3aa: CASSYTQGTDTQYF
CDR3nt: TGTGCCAGCAGTTACACCCAGGGCACAGATACGCAGTATTTT

j_gene: TRBJ2-7
abundance: NA
d_gene: TRBD2
v_gene: TRBV11-2
CDR3aa: CASSLVGVGGGRPYEQYF
CDR3nt: TGTGCCAGCAGCTTAGTGGGTGTCGGCGGGGGGCGGCCGTACGAGCAGTACTTC

j_gene: TRBJ2-1
abundance: NA
d_gene: TRBD2
v_gene: TRBV9
CDR3aa: CASSVVGAGGDNEQFF
CDR3nt: TGTGCCAGCAGCGTAGTTGGAGCGGGAGGGGACAATGAGCAGTTCTTC

j_gene: TRBJ2-3
abundance: once
d_gene: NA
v_gene: TRBV7-2
CDR3aa: CASSFLGQGGDTQYF
CDR3nt: TGTGCCAGCAGCTTTCTTGGACAGGGAGGGGATACGCAGTATTTT

j_gene: TRBJ2-5
abundance: NA
d_gene: TRBD1
v_gene: TRBV27
CDR3aa: CASSSQGKEETQYF
CDR3nt: TGTGCCAGCAGTTCACAGGGGAAGGAAGAGACCCAGTACTTC

j_gene: TRBJ2-7
abundance: NA
d_gene: TRBD1
v_gene: TRBV27
CDR3aa: CASSLSGQGAESYEQYF
CDR3nt: TGTGCCAGCAGTTTATCCGGACAGGGGGCTGAGTCCTACGAGCAGTACTTC

j_gene: TRBJ1-1
abundance: NA
d_gene: NA
v_gene: TRBV10-2
CDR3aa: CASSEFGWGTEAFF
CDR3nt: NA

j_gene: TRBJ2-1
abundance: NA
d_gene: TRBD2
v_gene: TRBV11-2
CDR3aa: CASSSRLAGIHNEQFF
CDR3nt: TGTGCCAGCAGCTCCCGTCTAGCGGGAATCCACAATGAGCAGTTCTTC

j_gene: TRBJ2-5
abundance: NA
d_gene: TRBD1
v_gene: TRBV15
CDR3aa: CATRTRQGQETQYF
CDR3nt: TGTGCCACCAGAACTAGACAGGGACAAGAGACCCAGTACTTC

j_gene: TRBJ1-4
abundance: NA
d_gene: NA
v_gene: TRBV18
CDR3aa: CASSPRTSQGEKLFF
CDR3nt: TGTGCCAGCTCACCACGCACCTCCCAGGGTGAAAAACTGTTTTTT

j_gene: TRBJ2-1
abundance: NA
d_gene: TRBD1
v_gene: TRBV6-7
CDR3aa: CASSYLSGQGFTYNEQFF
CDR3nt: TGTGCCAGCAGTTATCTCTCAGGACAGGGTTTTACCTACAATGAGCAGTTCTTC

j_gene: TRBJ2-6
abundance: NA
d_gene: NA
v_gene: TRBV7-9
CDR3aa: CASSHTGTGANVLTF
CDR3nt: TGTGCCAGCAGTCACACGGGGACTGGGGCCAACGTCCTGACTTTC

j_gene: TRBJ1-1
abundance: NA
d_gene: TRBD1
v_gene: TRBV10-3
CDR3aa: CAISPDRGSTFF
CDR3nt: TGTGCCATCAGCCCGGACAGGGGGTCTACTTTCTTT

j_gene: TRBJ2-1
abundance: NA
d_gene: NA
v_gene: TRBV27
CDR3aa: CASSRKSSTGRNEQFF
CDR3nt: TGTGCCAGCAGCCGAAAATCCAGCACAGGGCGCAATGAGCAGTTCTTC

j_gene: TRBJ1-4
abundance: once
d_gene: NA
v_gene: TRBV5-1
CDR3aa: CASSLGTTYEKLFF
CDR3nt: TGCGCCAGCAGCTTAGGGACTACATATGAAAAACTGTTTTTT

j_gene: TRBJ1-2
abundance: NA
d_gene: NA
v_gene: TRBV4-2
CDR3aa: CASSQDRTVGGYTF
CDR3nt: TGTGCCAGCAGCCAAGACAGGACAGTCGGTGGCTACACCTTC

j_gene: TRBJ2-1
abundance: NA
d_gene: NA
v_gene: TRBV5-1
CDR3aa: CASSLEGLWGGANEQFF
CDR3nt: TGCGCCAGCAGCTTGGAAGGCCTCTGGGGGGGGGCCAATGAGCAGTTCTTC

j_gene: TRBJ1-2
abundance: few
d_gene: NA
v_gene: TRBV7-9
CDR3aa: CASSSDRNSYGYTF
CDR3nt: TGTGCCAGCAGCTCAGACAGGAATTCCTATGGCTACACCTTC

j_gene: TRBJ2-3
abundance: NA
d_gene: TRBD2
v_gene: TRBV15
CDR3aa: CATSRQLAGGADTQYF
CDR3nt: TGTGCCACCAGCAGACAACTAGCGGGGGGAGCAGATACGCAGTATTTT

j_gene: TRBJ1-1
abundance: few
d_gene: TRBD1
v_gene: TRBV7-7
CDR3aa: CASSSHQGAEAFF
CDR3nt: TGTGCTAGCAGCTCCCATCAGGGGGCTGAAGCTTTCTTT

j_gene: TRBJ2-1
abundance: NA
d_gene: TRBD2
v_gene: TRBV29-1
CDR3aa: CSVGVGGGVVVEQFF
CDR3nt: TGCAGCGTTGGCGTTGGTGGGGGGGTTGTTGTCGAGCAGTTCTTC

j_gene: TRBJ2-5
abundance: NA
d_gene: TRBD1
v_gene: TRBV5-1
CDR3aa: CASSEPGQGGETQYF
CDR3nt: TGCGCCAGCAGCGAACCGGGACAGGGTGGAGAGACCCAGTACTTC

j_gene: TRBJ2-2
abundance: NA
d_gene: TRBD1
v_gene: TRBV7-2
CDR3aa: CASSRGQATGELFF
CDR3nt: TGTGCCAGCAGCCGGGGACAGGCCACCGGGGAGCTGTTTTTT

j_gene: TRBJ2-1
abundance: NA
d_gene: TRBD2
v_gene: TRBV6-5
CDR3aa: CASRASGAEEQFF
CDR3nt: TGTGCCAGCAGGGCTAGCGGGGCTGAGGAGCAGTTCTTC

j_gene: TRBJ2-5
abundance: NA
d_gene: NA
v_gene: TRBV4-1
CDR3aa: CASSQDRGSGETQYF
CDR3nt: TGCGCCAGCAGCCAAGATCGGGGGTCTGGGGAGACCCAGTACTTC

j_gene: TRBJ2-1
abundance: NA
d_gene: TRBD1
v_gene: TRBV7-3
CDR3aa: CASSLIGRDRRPSEQFF
CDR3nt: TGTGCCAGCAGCTTGATCGGCAGGGACAGACGCCCTTCTGAGCAGTTCTTC

j_gene: TRBJ2-2
abundance: NA
d_gene: TRBD2
v_gene: TRBV27
CDR3aa: CASSLSSGGGVGELFF
CDR3nt: TGTGCCAGCAGTTTGTCTAGCGGGGGGGGAGTAGGGGAGCTGTTTTTT

j_gene: TRBJ2-1
abundance: NA
d_gene: NA
v_gene: TRBV5-4
CDR3aa: CASSQGHPVRSPYNEQFF
CDR3nt: TGTGCCAGCAGCCAGGGACACCCCGTCAGATCCCCCTACAATGAGCAGTTCTTC

j_gene: TRBJ2-1
abundance: once
d_gene: NA
v_gene: TRBV27
CDR3aa: CASSLFLRGEQFF
CDR3nt: TGTGCCAGCAGTTTATTCCTTAGGGGTGAGCAGTTCTTC

j_gene: TRBJ2-5
abundance: NA
d_gene: TRBD2
v_gene: TRBV19
CDR3aa: CASSHLGLAGNPGETQYF
CDR3nt: TGTGCCAGTAGTCATCTCGGACTAGCGGGGAACCCCGGGGAGACCCAGTACTTC